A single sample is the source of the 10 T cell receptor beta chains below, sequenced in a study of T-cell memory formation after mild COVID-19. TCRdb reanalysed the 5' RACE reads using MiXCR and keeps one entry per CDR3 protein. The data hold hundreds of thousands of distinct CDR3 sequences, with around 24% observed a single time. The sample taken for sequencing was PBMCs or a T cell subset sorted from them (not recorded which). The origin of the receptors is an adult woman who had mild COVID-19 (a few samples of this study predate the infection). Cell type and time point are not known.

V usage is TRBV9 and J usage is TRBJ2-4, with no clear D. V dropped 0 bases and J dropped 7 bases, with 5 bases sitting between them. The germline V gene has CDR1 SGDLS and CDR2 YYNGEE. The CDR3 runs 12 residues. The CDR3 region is CASSVADNIQYF. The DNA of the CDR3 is TGTGCCAGCAGCGTAGCAGACAACATTCAGTACTTC.

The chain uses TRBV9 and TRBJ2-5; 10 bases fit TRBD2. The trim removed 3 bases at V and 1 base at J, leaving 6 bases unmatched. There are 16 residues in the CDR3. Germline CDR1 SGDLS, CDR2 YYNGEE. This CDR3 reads CASSERLAGLQETQYF. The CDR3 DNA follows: TGTGCCAGCAGCGAAAGACTAGCGGGCCTCCAAGAGACCCAGTACTTC.

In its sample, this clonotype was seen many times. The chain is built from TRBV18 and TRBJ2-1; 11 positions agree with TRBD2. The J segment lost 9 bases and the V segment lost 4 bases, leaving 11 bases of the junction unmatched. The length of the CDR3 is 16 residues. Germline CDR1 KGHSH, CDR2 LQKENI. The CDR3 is CASSLALAGGPGEQFF. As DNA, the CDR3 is TGTGCCAGCTCACTGGCCTTAGCGGGAGGGCCAGGTGAGCAGTTCTTC.

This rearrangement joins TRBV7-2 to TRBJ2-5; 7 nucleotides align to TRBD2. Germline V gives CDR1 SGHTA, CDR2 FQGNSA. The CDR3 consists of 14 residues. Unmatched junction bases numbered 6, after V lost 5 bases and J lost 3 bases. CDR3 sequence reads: CASSLTSFKETQYF. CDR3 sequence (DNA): TGTGCCAGCAGCCTGACTAGCTTCAAAGAGACCCAGTACTTC.

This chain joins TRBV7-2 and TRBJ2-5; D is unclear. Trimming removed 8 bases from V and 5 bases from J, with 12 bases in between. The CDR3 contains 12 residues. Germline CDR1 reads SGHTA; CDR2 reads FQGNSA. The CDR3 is CASAVIPETQYF. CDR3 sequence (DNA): TGTGCCAGCGCGGTCATACCGGAGACCCAGTACTTC.

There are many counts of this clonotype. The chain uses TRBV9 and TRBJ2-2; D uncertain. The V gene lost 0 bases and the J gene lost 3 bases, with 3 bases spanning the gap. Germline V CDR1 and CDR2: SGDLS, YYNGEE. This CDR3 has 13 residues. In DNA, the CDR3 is TGTGCCAGCAGCGTAGTTGACACCGGGGAGCTGTTTTTT. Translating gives CASSVVDTGELFF.

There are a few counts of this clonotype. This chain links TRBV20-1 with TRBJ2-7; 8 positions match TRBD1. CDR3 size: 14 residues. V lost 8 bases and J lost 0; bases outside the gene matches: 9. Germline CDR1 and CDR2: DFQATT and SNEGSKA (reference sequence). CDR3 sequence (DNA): TGCAGTCCCCGGGACAGGATCCTCTCCTACGAGCAGTACTTC. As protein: CSPRDRILSYEQYF.

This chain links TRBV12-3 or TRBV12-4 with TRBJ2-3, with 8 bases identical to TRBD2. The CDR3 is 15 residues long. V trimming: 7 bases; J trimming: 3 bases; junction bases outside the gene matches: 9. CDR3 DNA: TGTGCCAGCACCTCAGGGTCGGGGGGGACAGATACGCAGTATTTT. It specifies CASTSGSGGTDTQYF.

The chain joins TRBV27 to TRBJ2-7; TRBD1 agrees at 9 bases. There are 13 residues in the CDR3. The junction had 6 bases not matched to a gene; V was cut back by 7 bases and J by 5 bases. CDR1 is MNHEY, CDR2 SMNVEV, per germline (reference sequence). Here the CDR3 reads CASMRQGGDEQYF. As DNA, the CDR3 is TGTGCCAGCATGCGACAGGGGGGCGACGAGCAGTACTTC.

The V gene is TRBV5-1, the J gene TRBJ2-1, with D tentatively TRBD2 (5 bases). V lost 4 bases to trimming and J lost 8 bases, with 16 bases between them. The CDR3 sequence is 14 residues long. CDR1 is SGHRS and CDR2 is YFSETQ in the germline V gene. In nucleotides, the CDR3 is TGCGCCAGCAGCCCCCCGGAGGCCGGATATGAGCAGTTCTTC. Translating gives CASSPPEAGYEQFF.